This record looks at one T cell receptor (beta chain) sequence and its context. This sample stems from a study of blood T cell repertoires in COVID-19. The overall study: Samples of COVID-19 (acute and convalescent) were obtained from the United States, Italy and Spain.

The assay was immunoSEQ multiplex PCR, and TCRdb's table has in-frame clones only and misses some. The data show roughly 380,000 clones, almost 90% seen once. Between the trimmed V and J ends, which lost 2 bases and 7 bases, there was a span of 15 bases. The CDR3 contains 15 residues. The germline gives CDR1 PRHDT, CDR2 FYEKMQ (reference sequence). Participant age was roughly 18 to 90 years, and participants resided in fewer than 30 US areas. The rearrangement links TRBV13 to TRBJ2-1, with a possible D match to TRBD2 (5 bases). The origin of this receptor is a woman in her thirties who had been exposed to COVID-19. Sequenced material: PBMCs or T cells enriched from blood (not recorded which). CDR3 sequence: CASSLSASSPNEQFF. Here the CDR3 DNA reads TGTGCCAGCAGCTTATCGGCTAGCTCCCCTAATGAGCAGTTCTTC.